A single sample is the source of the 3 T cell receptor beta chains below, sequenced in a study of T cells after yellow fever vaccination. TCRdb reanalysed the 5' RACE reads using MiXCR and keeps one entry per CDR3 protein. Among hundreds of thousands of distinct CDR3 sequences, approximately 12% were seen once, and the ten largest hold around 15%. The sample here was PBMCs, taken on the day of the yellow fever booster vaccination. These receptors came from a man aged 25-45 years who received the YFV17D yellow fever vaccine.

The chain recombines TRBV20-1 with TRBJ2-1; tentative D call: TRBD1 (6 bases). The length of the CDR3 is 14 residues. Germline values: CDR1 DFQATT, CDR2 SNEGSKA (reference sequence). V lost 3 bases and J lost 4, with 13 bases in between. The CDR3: CSARGAGGYNEQFF. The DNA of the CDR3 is TGCAGTGCTAGGGGGGCCGGCGGTTACAATGAGCAGTTCTTC.

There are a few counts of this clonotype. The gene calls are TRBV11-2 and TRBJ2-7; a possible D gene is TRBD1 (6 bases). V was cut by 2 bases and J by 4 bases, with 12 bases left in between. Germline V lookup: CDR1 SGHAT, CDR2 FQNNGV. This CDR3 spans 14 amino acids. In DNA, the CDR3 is TGTGCCAGCAGCTTACTAGGGGGTACTTACGAGCAGTACTTC. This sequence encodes CASSLLGGTYEQYF.

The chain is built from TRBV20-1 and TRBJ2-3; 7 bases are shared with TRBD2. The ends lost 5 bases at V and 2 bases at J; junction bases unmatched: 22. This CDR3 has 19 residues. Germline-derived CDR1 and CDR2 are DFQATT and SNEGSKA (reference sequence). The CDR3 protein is CSASNPGIAGESPTDTQYF. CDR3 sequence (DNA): TGCAGTGCTTCCAACCCCGGAATAGCGGGCGAAAGCCCCACAGATACGCAGTATTTT.